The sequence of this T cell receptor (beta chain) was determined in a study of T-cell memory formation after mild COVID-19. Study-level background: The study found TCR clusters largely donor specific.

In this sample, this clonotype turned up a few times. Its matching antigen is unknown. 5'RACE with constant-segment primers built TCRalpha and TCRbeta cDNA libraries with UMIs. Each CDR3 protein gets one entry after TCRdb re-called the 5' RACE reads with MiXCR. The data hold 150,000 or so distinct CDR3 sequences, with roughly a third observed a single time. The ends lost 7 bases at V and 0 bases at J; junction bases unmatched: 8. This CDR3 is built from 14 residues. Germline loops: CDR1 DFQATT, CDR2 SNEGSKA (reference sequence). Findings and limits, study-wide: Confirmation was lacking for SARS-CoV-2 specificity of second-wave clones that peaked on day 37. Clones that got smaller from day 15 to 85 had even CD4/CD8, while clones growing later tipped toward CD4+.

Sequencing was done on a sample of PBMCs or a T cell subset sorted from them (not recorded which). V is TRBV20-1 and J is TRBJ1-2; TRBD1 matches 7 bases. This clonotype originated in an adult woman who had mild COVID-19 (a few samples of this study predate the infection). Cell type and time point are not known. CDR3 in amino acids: CSVSPGGANYGYTF. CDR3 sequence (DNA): TGCAGTGTTTCTCCAGGGGGAGCTAACTATGGCTACACCTTC.